This T cell receptor beta chain was obtained from a study of blood T cell repertoires in COVID-19 (dated by TCRdb to 2018 to 2021). About the full investigation: Collaborator samples came from the United States, Italy and Spain and covered acute and convalescent phases of COVID-19. The material from the prospective study consisted of cDNA or gDNA derived from T cells, B-cell-depleted T cells, or PBMCs. The dataset comprised deeply sampled blood TCRbeta repertoires from subjects exposed to, actively infected with, or recovered from COVID-19. A freely available public database, intended as a resource for researchers studying the immune response to SARS-CoV-2, is where the repertoires were released. Samples were obtained from the ongoing ImmuneRACE study (first 160 participants) and from about 1,300 subjects provided by 6 global collaborators. Sample metadata almost always included a de-identified subject ID, COVID-19 status, age in years and sex. Where available, HLA class I and class II types were taken from metadata supplied by the sample provider and were not determined by assay-based typing. The paper's findings and limits, for the study overall: How much clinical and demographic metadata was included differed by source and by participant, and the metadata was provided uncurated.

TCRbeta CDR3 regions were amplified from genomic DNA using the immunoSEQ Assay, a bias-controlled multiplex PCR. For the original study's pipeline: The number of nucleated cells in each sample was estimated from the amplification of reference gene primers within the assay. Sequence reads were collapsed and filtered to measure the absolute abundance of every unique TCRbeta CDR3 rearrangement. For each sample, productive Simpson clonality was calculated as the square root of Simpson's diversity index across productive rearrangements. In TCRdb, the immuneACCESS table is reduced to in-frame sequences with V and J assigned. These tables do not hold every clone; where another copy was compared, an unresolved V gene accounts for under half, and the others remain unexplained. V and J calls plus clone size are reproduced from that table; the DNA served to infer D and trimming. Present in this sample are around 150,000 clones, 80% to 90% of which were seen just once. The ten largest make up roughly a tenth of the sample.

As concerns this clone: Its recognized antigen is unknown. Per-base quality was not reported, and no clone a single base away is much larger than it.

Collaborating institutions collected whole blood in K2EDTA tubes following their own protocols. Collaborator samples were shipped for TCRbeta analysis as frozen whole blood, isolated PBMCs, or DNA extracted from either sample type. CDR1 and CDR2 are drawn from the germline V gene: SGHTA, FQGNSA. Trimming leaves V shorter by 3 bases and J shorter by 0 bases, with the junction holding 4 bases beyond the gene matches. The CDR3 covers 16 residues, taking in both the cysteine and the phenylalanine. Only the CDR3 region is kept as DNA, spanning 48 bases read in frame from base 1. The sequencing sample was made of peripheral blood. The chain links TRBV7-2 with TRBJ2-3, and 9 junctional nucleotides match TRBD2. The receptor comes from a man between 60 and 75 years old with active or convalescent COVID-19. In nucleotide form, the sequence is TGTGCCAGCAGCTTGCTAGCGGGATCTAGCACAGATACGCAGTATTTT. This codes for CASSLLAGSSTDTQYF.